This T cell receptor beta chain derives from a study of T cell repertoires in cytomegalovirus infection. Whole-study context: It can be stated that public TCR beta signatures indicated CMV infection as well as a matching HLA type.

V was pared by 1 base and J by 3 bases, with 8 bases between. Per germline, CDR1 SGHTA and CDR2 FQGNSA. The length of the CDR3 is 14 residues. By sample fraction, this clonotype is medium-sized. Its antigen is unknown. Study-level results: The ex vivo response was dominated by HLA-C-restricted CMV-specific TCR beta clonotypes.

TCRdb ran MiXCR on the reads and lists one entry per CDR3 protein. The data show more than 85,000 distinct CDR3 sequences, 15% to 20% seen once. The clonotype was recovered from a human donor in good health (CMV status not recorded). Some clones in this sample may be carry-over from other donors' samples. Material for sequencing was PBMCs. The rearrangement joins TRBV7-2 to TRBJ2-3; D unclear. The CDR3 loop is CASSLVGPTDTQYF. Written as DNA, the CDR3 is TGTGCCAGCAGCTTAGTCGGCCCTACAGATACGCAGTATTTT.